This passage covers 32 T cell receptor beta chains from one sample sequenced in a study of blood T cell repertoires in COVID-19. Generated by immunoSEQ multiplex PCR, the TCRdb table keeps only in-frame clones and is missing some. The top ten clones hold roughly 3% of a sample with 250,000 or so clones, nearly 90% of them seen once. The specimen sequenced was peripheral blood. All receptors come from a man between 18 and 35 years old with active or convalescent COVID-19.

The chain links TRBV9 to TRBJ2-7; D is perhaps TRBD1 (5 bases). This CDR3 has 14 residues. Germline V gene data show CDR1 as SGDLS and CDR2 as YYNGEE. The V end lost 0 bases, the J end lost 5 bases, and 12 bases lay between the germline ends. The CDR3 nucleotides read TGTGCCAGCAGCGTAGGAGCAGGGCCCAACGAGCAGTACTTC. It codes for CASSVGAGPNEQYF.

The chain carries TRBV6-2 or TRBV6-3 and TRBJ2-7; 13 bases map to TRBD2. The germline CDR1 and CDR2 sequences are MNHEY and SVGEGT. This CDR3 has 14 amino acids. V was pared by 7 bases and J by 7 bases, with 7 bases of the junction left unmatched. CDR3 residues: CASTPGLAGDEQYF. CDR3 coding DNA: TGTGCCAGCACCCCCGGACTAGCGGGGGATGAGCAGTACTTC.

V and J are TRBV6-5 and TRBJ2-7, with D maybe TRBD1 (6 bases). CDR3 size: 15 residues. The V end lost 2 bases, the J end lost 0 bases, and 11 bases lay between the germline ends. Germline CDR1 MNHEY, CDR2 SVGAGI. CDR3 sequence: CASSYTGHLSYEQYF. The CDR3 DNA follows: TGTGCCAGCAGTTACACGGGACACCTCTCCTACGAGCAGTACTTC.

This chain joins TRBV3-1 (or the pseudogene TRBV3-2) and TRBJ1-1, with D possibly matching TRBD1 (5 bases). CDR3 length: 12 residues. CDR1 and CDR2 (germline): LGHDT, YNNKEL (reference sequence). Trimming took 3 bases from V and 4 from J, leaving 6 bases between them. CDR3 residues: CASSQGGTEAFF. In DNA form, the CDR3 reads TGTGCCAGCAGCCAGGGGGGCACTGAAGCTTTCTTT.

The chain links TRBV4-1 to TRBJ1-1, with D maybe TRBD1 (6 bases). Deletions cut 4 bases from V and 1 base from J, with 13 bases between. The CDR3 has 15 amino acids. Germline V lookup: CDR1 MGHRA, CDR2 YSYEKL. The CDR3, as DNA: TGCGCCAGCAGCCCGCGGGGGCAGACGAACACTGAAGCTTTCTTT. Its protein product is CASSPRGQTNTEAFF.

This rearrangement joins TRBV5-1 to TRBJ1-1; 7 bases agree with TRBD1. CDR1 SGHRS and CDR2 YFSETQ come from the germline V gene. J was trimmed by 4 bases and V by 4 bases; bases with no gene match: 7. The CDR3 has 14 amino acids. The CDR3 loop is CASSPQGRITEAFF. CDR3 sequence (DNA): TGCGCCAGCAGCCCACAGGGGAGGATCACTGAAGCTTTCTTT.

The J gene is TRBJ1-2, the V gene TRBV9; 7 nucleotides align to TRBD1. CDR1 SGDLS and CDR2 YYNGEE come from the germline V gene. Losses at the gene ends were 4 bases for V and 0 bases for J; bases not matched to a gene: 15. The CDR3 extends over 18 amino acids. The DNA of the CDR3 is TGTGCCAGCAGCTCTTTCACCAAGGGACAGACTACTAACTATGGCTACACCTTC. This codes for CASSSFTKGQTTNYGYTF.

The chain uses TRBV7-2 and TRBJ1-2; TRBD1 is a possible D gene (5 bases). CDR1 is SGHTA and CDR2 is FQGNSA in the germline V gene. The V end lost 5 bases, the J end lost 12 bases, and 25 bases lay between the germline ends. The CDR3 covers 15 residues. The CDR3 sequence is CASSPGMAGPPDDTF. CDR3 nucleotides: TGTGCCAGCAGCCCCGGGATGGCGGGACCACCTGACGACACCTTC.

The gene calls are TRBV10-3 and TRBJ2-1; 9 bases agree with TRBD2. CDR1 is ENHRY and CDR2 is SYGVKD in the germline V gene. The CDR3 consists of 15 residues. Trimming removed 6 bases from V and 6 bases from J; junction bases left unmatched: 9. This chain's CDR3 is CAISQGTSRVNEQFF. The CDR3, as DNA: TGTGCCATCAGCCAAGGGACTAGCAGGGTCAATGAGCAGTTCTTC.

This chain uses TRBV5-1 with TRBJ2-7; possible D gene TRBD2, 5 bases. The CDR3 sequence is 13 residues long. Germline V lookup: CDR1 SGHRS, CDR2 YFSETQ. Trimming removed 6 bases at V and 7 bases at J, with 17 bases between. Here the CDR3 reads CASKPGLEWEQYF. The CDR3 DNA is TGCGCCAGCAAGCCCGGACTTGAGTGGGAGCAGTACTTC. The variable domain in full, completed from reference TRBV5-1 and TRBJ2-7, reads KAGVTQTPRYLIKTRGQQVTLSCSPISGHRSVSWYQQTPGQGLQFLFEYFSETQRNKGNFPGRFSGRQFSNSRSEMNVSTLELGDSALYLCASKPGLEWEQYFGPGTRLTVT.

The rearrangement joins TRBV28 to TRBJ2-2, with a weak D call TRBD2 (5 bases). Germline lookup yields CDR1 MDHEN and CDR2 SYDVKM. The CDR3 runs to 15 residues. V dropped 5 bases and J dropped 7 bases, with 17 bases sitting between them. CDR3 in DNA: TGTGCCAGCAGTAATTGGACTTACACTGGCGGGGAGCTGTTTTTT. Amino acid sequence: CASSNWTYTGGELFF.

The CDR3, as DNA: TGTGCCAGCAGCAAGGAGGGCAATCAGCCCCAGCATTTT. It encodes CASSKEGNQPQHF. The V gene is TRBV21-1, the J gene TRBJ1-5. TRBV21-1 is recorded as a pseudogene. The CDR3 runs to 13 residues.

V usage is TRBV5-1 and J usage is TRBJ2-7; 8 bases are a match to TRBD1. Germline V lookup: CDR1 SGHRS, CDR2 YFSETQ. This CDR3 comprises 15 residues. Trimming removed 0 bases from V and 4 bases from J; junction bases left unmatched: 6. This chain's CDR3 is CASSLGPGGFYEQYF. In nucleotides, the CDR3 is TGCGCCAGCAGCTTGGGGCCAGGGGGCTTTTACGAGCAGTACTTC. Full variable domain (rest looked up from reference TRBV5-1 and TRBJ2-7): KAGVTQTPRYLIKTRGQQVTLSCSPISGHRSVSWYQQTPGQGLQFLFEYFSETQRNKGNFPGRFSGRQFSNSRSEMNVSTLELGDSALYLCASSLGPGGFYEQYFGPGTRLTVT.

The chain's CDR3 is CASSLWTGTEAFF. The DNA of the CDR3 is TGTGCCAGCAGCCTCTGGACGGGGACTGAAGCTTTCTTT. The chain uses TRBV9 and TRBJ1-1, with D uncertain. The CDR3 spans 13 residues. Germline CDR1 reads SGDLS; CDR2 reads YYNGEE. The V gene lost 4 bases and the J gene lost 5 bases, with 12 bases spanning the gap.

This clone was detected once. The gene calls are TRBV7-2 and TRBJ2-7, with 9 bases lining up with TRBD2. In germline, CDR1 is SGHTA, CDR2 FQGNSA. This CDR3 spans 14 amino acids. The V gene end was trimmed by 4 bases and the J gene end by 2 bases; junction bases not matched to a gene: 3. CDR3 loop: CASSSRTSAYEQYF. In DNA, the CDR3 is TGTGCCAGCAGCTCTAGGACTAGCGCCTACGAGCAGTACTTC.

J is TRBJ2-3 and V is TRBV3-1 (or the pseudogene TRBV3-2), with unresolved D. V was clipped by 2 bases and J by 0 bases, with 3 bases between them. CDR3 length: 13 residues. CDR1 and CDR2 (germline): LGHDT, YNNKEL (reference sequence). The CDR3 DNA sequence: TGTGCCAGCAGCCAACCTAGCACAGATACGCAGTATTTT. It is translated as CASSQPSTDTQYF.

V is TRBV5-4 and J is TRBJ2-2, with 12 bases fitting TRBD2. V shed 4 bases and J 4 bases; nucleotides not matched to a gene: 5. This CDR3 has 16 residues. Looked up from germline, CDR1 is SGHNT and CDR2 is YYREEE (reference sequence). CDR3 bases: TGTGCCAGCAGCCTAGCGGGAGGGCCCTCCACCGGGGAGCTGTTTTTT. It codes for CASSLAGGPSTGELFF.

The gene calls are TRBV14 and TRBJ2-1; 9 nucleotides align to TRBD2. The V gene's germline CDR1 is SGHDN and CDR2 FVKESK. This CDR3 contains 14 residues. The junction had 5 bases not matched to a gene; V was cut back by 4 bases and J by 7 bases. This CDR3 is CASSPTSGMNEQFF. The CDR3 nucleotides read TGTGCCAGCAGCCCGACTAGCGGTATGAATGAGCAGTTCTTC.

V and J are TRBV9 and TRBJ2-7, with a weak D call TRBD1 (9 bases). V dropped 3 bases and J dropped 3 bases, with 16 bases sitting between them. The CDR3 contains 15 residues. Per the germline V gene, CDR1 is SGDLS and CDR2 is YYNGEE. This CDR3 is CASSAGGGQGYEQYF. DNA for the CDR3: TGTGCCAGCAGCGCGGGAGGGGGACAGGGCTACGAGCAGTACTTC.

This clone has more than one count but fewer than ten. The chain has TRBV5-8 and TRBJ1-1; no firm D call. The V gene's germline CDR1 is SGHTS and CDR2 YDEGEE. Trimming left V 6 bases short and J 3 bases short, with 9 bases between. The CDR3 runs to 12 residues. The CDR3, as DNA: TGTGCCAGCAAATTGTCGTACACTGAAGCTTTCTTT. This codes for CASKLSYTEAFF.

The J gene is TRBJ2-1, the V gene TRBV6-6; 8 nucleotides line up with TRBD1. Germline CDR1 MNHNY, CDR2 SVGAGI (reference sequence). The CDR3 is 14 residues long. V was pared by 0 bases and J by 10 bases, with 5 bases of the junction left unmatched. CDR3 residues: CASSYSIGQGEQFF. In DNA form, the CDR3 reads TGTGCCAGCAGTTACTCGATAGGACAGGGAGAGCAGTTCTTC.

This clone is a singleton in its sample. The J gene is TRBJ2-7, the V gene TRBV9; D is possibly TRBD1 (6 bases). Germline-derived CDR1 and CDR2 are SGDLS and YYNGEE. The CDR3 extends over 15 amino acids. V dropped 4 bases and J dropped 5 bases, with 19 bases sitting between them. CDR3 amino acids: CASSTRTAGIHEQYF. CDR3 DNA sequence: TGTGCCAGCAGCACCCGGACAGCAGGGATACACGAGCAGTACTTC.

This chain joins TRBV7-2 and TRBJ2-1; weak D call: TRBD2 (6 bases). CDR1 SGHTA and CDR2 FQGNSA come from the germline V gene. The V gene lost 5 bases and the J gene lost 10 bases, with 15 bases spanning the gap. The CDR3 is 13 residues long. The CDR3 bases are TGTGCCAGCAGCCGTGGGACCCGGGGGGAGCAGTTCTTC. Its translation: CASSRGTRGEQFF.

The V gene is TRBV25-1, the J gene TRBJ1-2; D is perhaps TRBD1 (5 bases). This CDR3 is 14 amino acids long. Germline CDR1 and CDR2: MGHDK and SYGVNS. The V and J ends lost 5 bases and 0 bases respectively, with 10 bases between them. The CDR3 nucleotides are TGTGCCAGCAGTAAGACGGACACTAACTATGGCTACACCTTC. It codes for CASSKTDTNYGYTF.

The rearrangement uses TRBV4-3 and TRBJ2-1; 14 nucleotides agree with TRBD2. CDR3 length equals 15 residues. V shed 2 bases, J shed 9 bases, and the junction held 3 bases outside the gene matches. Germline CDR1 is LGHNA and CDR2 is YSLEER. CDR3 loop: CASSQRGLAGAEQFF. For the CDR3, the DNA is TGCGCCAGCAGCCAAAGGGGACTAGCGGGAGCTGAGCAGTTCTTC.

The chain carries TRBV7-2 and TRBJ1-2; 7 nucleotides line up with TRBD1. The CDR3 length is 14 residues. The trim removed 0 bases at V and 2 bases at J, leaving 0 bases unmatched. The germline CDR1 and CDR2 sequences are SGHTA and FQGNSA. The CDR3 coding sequence is TGTGCCAGCAGCTTAGCGACAGGGAACTATGGCTACACCTTC. It codes for CASSLATGNYGYTF.

This clone was counted a few times. The gene calls are TRBV5-6 and TRBJ1-2; D might be TRBD1 (5 bases). Trimming pared 4 bases from V and 4 bases from J, leaving 11 bases between. CDR1 and CDR2 (germline): SGHDT, YYEEEE. The CDR3 loop spans 13 amino acids. CDR3 nucleotides: TGTGCCAGCAGCACAGGAAGTCTCTATGGCTACACCTTC. This encodes CASSTGSLYGYTF. Together with reference TRBV5-6 and TRBJ1-2, the CDR3 gives the full variable domain: DAGVTQSPTHLIKTRGQQVTLRCSPKSGHDTVSWYQQALGQGPQFIFQYYEEEERQRGNFPDRFSGHQFPNYSSELNVNALLLGDSALYLCASSTGSLYGYTFGSGTRLTVV.

V gene TRBV7-2 combines with J gene TRBJ2-3; D is possibly TRBD1 (6 bases). The length of the CDR3 is 15 residues. The germline gives CDR1 SGHTA, CDR2 FQGNSA. Trimming pared 3 bases from V and 3 bases from J, leaving 13 bases between. The DNA for the CDR3 is TGTGCCAGCAGCTTCCAGGGGATGTTGACAGATACGCAGTATTTT. Its translation: CASSFQGMLTDTQYF.

This clone was counted once. The chain uses TRBV30 and TRBJ1-1; no definite D call. CDR3 length: 13 amino acids. V lost 0 bases and J 3 bases, leaving 8 bases between the germline ends. The germline V gene has CDR1 GTSNPN and CDR2 SVGIG (reference sequence). The DNA for the CDR3 is TGTGCCTGGAGTGTCGGAGGTTACACTGAAGCTTTCTTT. As protein: CAWSVGGYTEAFF.

This clone was counted only a few times. The rearrangement joins TRBV11-1 to TRBJ1-4; 9 bases are shared with TRBD1. CDR1 and CDR2 (germline): SGHAT, FQDESV (reference sequence). CDR3 size: 14 residues. V trimming: 4 bases; J trimming: 8 bases; junction bases outside the gene matches: 5. In nucleotides, the CDR3 is TGTGCCAGCAGCTCGGGACAGGGCCACGAAAAACTGTTTTTT. The encoded protein is CASSSGQGHEKLFF.

CDR3 region: CASSLNRWNSPLHF. The CDR3 region has the DNA TGTGCCAGCAGCTTGAACCGGTGGAATTCACCCCTCCACTTT. The chain has TRBV5-6 and TRBJ1-6; D is unclear. Germline V CDR1 and CDR2: SGHDT, YYEEEE. This CDR3 has 14 amino acids. With 1 base removed from V and 7 bases from J, the gap between germline ends came to 9 bases.

The rearrangement joins TRBV2 to TRBJ1-1; 12 bases fit TRBD1. J gave up 0 bases and V 5 bases, and 4 bases lay outside the gene matches. In germline, CDR1 is SNHLY, CDR2 FYNNEI. There are 16 residues in the CDR3. CDR3 in amino acids: CASSLGQGAMNTEAFF. CDR3 sequence (DNA): TGTGCCAGCAGTCTGGGACAGGGGGCTATGAACACTGAAGCTTTCTTT.